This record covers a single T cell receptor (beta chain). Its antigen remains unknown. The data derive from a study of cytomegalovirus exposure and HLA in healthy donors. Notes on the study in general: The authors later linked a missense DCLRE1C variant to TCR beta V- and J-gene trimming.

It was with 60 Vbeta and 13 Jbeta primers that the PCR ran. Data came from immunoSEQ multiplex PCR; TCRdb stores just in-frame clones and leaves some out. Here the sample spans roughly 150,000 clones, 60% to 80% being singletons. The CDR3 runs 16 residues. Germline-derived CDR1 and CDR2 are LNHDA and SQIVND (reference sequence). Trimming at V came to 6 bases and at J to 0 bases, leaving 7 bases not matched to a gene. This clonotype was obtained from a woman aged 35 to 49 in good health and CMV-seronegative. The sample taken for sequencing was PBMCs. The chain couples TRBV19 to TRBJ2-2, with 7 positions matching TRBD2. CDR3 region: CASRVSLAANTGELFF. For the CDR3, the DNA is TGTGCCAGTAGGGTATCCCTAGCGGCGAACACCGGGGAGCTGTTTTTT.